This T cell receptor beta chain came from a study of blood T cell repertoires in COVID-19. Study context: The United States, Italy and Spain provided the acute and convalescent COVID-19 samples. T cells, B-cell-depleted T cells, or PBMCs supplied cDNA or gDNA.

Measured with immunoSEQ multiplex PCR; TCRdb has only the in-frame clones, and not every one. The sample lists fewer than 350,000 clones, 85% occurring once. Germline CDR1 reads ENHRY; CDR2 reads SYGVKD. V lost 3 bases to trimming and J lost 2 bases, with 11 bases between them. The CDR3 is 15 residues long. This sequence joins TRBV10-3 and TRBJ1-5; D gene unclear. The sequenced material came from peripheral blood. The sequence was obtained from a woman between 50 and 59 years old with active or convalescent COVID-19. CDR3: CAISDLKQGNQPQHF. The DNA for the CDR3 is TGTGCCATCAGTGATTTGAAGCAGGGCAATCAGCCCCAGCATTTT.